The 24 T cell receptor beta chains presented below share a single source sample, sequenced in a study of OX40 agonist ivuxolimab in advanced cancers. The method was immunoSEQ multiplex PCR; TCRdb's version includes in-frame clones alone and lacks a portion of them. The sample contains 70,000 to 80,000 clones, nearly 95% of which appear only once. The sequenced sample was CD4+ or CD8+ T cells sorted from blood, obtained in a trial of the OX40 agonist ivuxolimab. Source of these receptors: an adult with an advanced solid tumor such as melanoma, head and neck, liver or kidney cancer.

The chain employs TRBV19 and TRBJ2-6; unclear D gene. This CDR3 contains 14 residues. Germline V lookup: CDR1 LNHDA, CDR2 SQIVND (reference sequence). Trimming cost V 3 bases and J 2 bases, with 5 bases left between them. The CDR3 reads CASSITAGANVLTF. The CDR3 nucleotides read TGTGCCAGTAGTATCACAGCTGGGGCCAACGTCCTGACTTTC.

The rearrangement links TRBV29-1 to TRBJ1-5; D is undetermined. Trimming took 4 bases from V and 6 from J, leaving 13 bases between them. This CDR3 spans 13 amino acids. Germline values: CDR1 SQVTM, CDR2 ANQGSEA. The CDR3 region is CSVVGGSSQPQHF. CDR3 bases: TGCAGCGTTGTCGGAGGGAGTAGTCAGCCCCAGCATTTT.

The V gene is TRBV29-1, the J gene TRBJ2-5; either TRBD1 or TRBD2 may fit D (5 bases each). TRBJ2-7 explains the end of the DNA better; the J call may be wrong. This CDR3 is 13 amino acids long. Germline CDR1 SQVTM, CDR2 ANQGSEA. CDR3: CSAERGTQGEQYF. The CDR3 DNA sequence: TGCAGCGCCGAACGGGGTACTCAGGGCGAGCAGTACTTC.

The chain carries TRBV5-1 and TRBJ1-2; 9 bases map to TRBD1. The CDR3 is 19 residues long. The V segment lost 0 bases and the J segment 4 bases; nucleotides outside the gene matches: 16. Germline V gives CDR1 SGHRS, CDR2 YFSETQ. The CDR3 DNA follows: TGCGCCAGCAGCTTGGGGGACAGGGCAATTCGCTATTTGCGCTATGGCTACACCTTC. Residues: CASSLGDRAIRYLRYGYTF. Full variable domain (outside the CDR3, taken from reference TRBV5-1 and TRBJ1-2): KAGVTQTPRYLIKTRGQQVTLSCSPISGHRSVSWYQQTPGQGLQFLFEYFSETQRNKGNFPGRFSGRQFSNSRSEMNVSTLELGDSALYLCASSLGDRAIRYLRYGYTFGSGTRLTVV.

This clone was seen once. V gene TRBV19 combines with J gene TRBJ2-5; D gene unclear. Germline assignment: CDR1 LNHDA and CDR2 SQIVND (reference sequence). The CDR3 is 14 residues long. V was clipped by 1 base and J by 2 bases, with 8 bases between them. The CDR3 here is CASSIVGSQETQYF. DNA of the CDR3: TGTGCCAGTAGTATAGTGGGGTCACAAGAGACCCAGTACTTC.

The chain joins TRBV29-1 to TRBJ1-1; D may be TRBD1 (5 bases). The CDR3 is 14 residues long. Germline CDR1 is SQVTM and CDR2 is ANQGSEA. The V end lost 6 bases, the J end lost 3 bases, and 17 bases lay between the germline ends. The CDR3 DNA reads TGCAGCGTCCAGGGCCCTCGGGGGTACACTGAAGCTTTCTTT. As protein: CSVQGPRGYTEAFF.

The chain recombines TRBV6-5 with TRBJ1-4, with D unclear. V was clipped by 4 bases and J by 0 bases, with 9 bases between them. The length of the CDR3 is 15 residues. Per the germline V gene, CDR1 is MNHEY and CDR2 is SVGAGI. The CDR3 sequence: CASSLVSTTNEKLFF. CDR3 in DNA: TGTGCCAGCAGTTTGGTTTCCACAACTAATGAAAAACTGTTTTTT.

The genes are TRBV4-2 and TRBJ1-6, with a tentative D call TRBD1 (6 bases). This CDR3 has 18 amino acids. Germline-derived CDR1 and CDR2 are LGHNA and YNFKEQ. Trimming pared 0 bases from V and 0 bases from J, leaving 12 bases between. The CDR3 nucleotides are TGTGCCAGCAGCCAAGATGGGACACCGAGCTCCTATAATTCACCCCTCCACTTT. This codes for CASSQDGTPSSYNSPLHF.

The CDR3 DNA reads as TGTGCCAGCAGTCTACCTTCAGGAGGGTCCGAGGCTTTCTTT. It encodes CASSLPSGGSEAFF. The chain employs TRBV28 and TRBJ1-1; D remains ambiguous. V lost 5 bases, J lost 11 bases, and 21 bases lay in between. This CDR3 is built from 14 residues. Germline V gene data show CDR1 as MDHEN and CDR2 as SYDVKM.

This clone was detected only once. The chain joins TRBV6-7 to TRBJ2-3; D is ambiguous. TRBV6-7 is identified as an open reading frame with a role that is uncertain. The V gene lost 4 bases and the J gene lost 3 bases, with 11 bases spanning the gap. The CDR3 is made up of 14 amino acids. The CDR3, as DNA: TGTGCCAGCAGTTTTAACAGAACTACAGATACGCAGTATTTT. Its translation: CASSFNRTTDTQYF.

About this clone: Other DNA sequences in this sample translate to the same CDR3. The V and J genes are TRBV5-6 and TRBJ2-7; D gene ambiguous. There are 13 residues in the CDR3. V was cut by 0 bases and J by 0 bases, with 4 bases left in between. CDR1 SGHDT and CDR2 YYEEEE come from the germline V gene. DNA of the CDR3: TGTGCCAGCAGCTTGGGCAGCTCCTACGAGCAGTACTTC. This gives the protein CASSLGSSYEQYF.

The chain combines TRBV13 with TRBJ2-5; D gene unclear. This CDR3 contains 12 residues. Germline V gene sequence: CDR1 PRHDT, CDR2 FYEKMQ (reference sequence). The V end lost 0 bases, the J end lost 5 bases, and 4 bases lay between the germline ends. This CDR3 is CASSLGRETQYF. CDR3 bases: TGTGCCAGCAGCTTAGGGAGGGAGACCCAGTACTTC.

The chain is built from TRBV25-1 and TRBJ2-7; no reliable D call. The CDR3 extends over 14 amino acids. CDR1 is MGHDK and CDR2 is SYGVNS in the germline V gene. V was trimmed by 1 base and J by 2 bases, leaving 9 bases between them. As DNA, the CDR3 is TGTGCCAGCAGTGAATTAGGAATCGCCTACGAGCAGTACTTC. Translating gives CASSELGIAYEQYF.

The rearrangement uses TRBV5-4 and TRBJ2-1; 9 nucleotides align to TRBD1. Germline CDR1 is SGHNT and CDR2 is YYREEE (reference sequence). CDR3 length: 12 amino acids. With 2 bases clipped from V and 14 bases from J, the junction kept 5 bases outside the gene matches. The CDR3 DNA reads as TGTGCCAGCAGCTTCGGACAGGGGAGGGAGTTCTTC. Its protein is CASSFGQGREFF.

This rearrangement joins TRBV21-1 to TRBJ2-7. TRBV21-1 is reported as a pseudogene. The CDR3 sequence is 13 residues long. The CDR3 protein is CASSKEADYEQYF. The CDR3 DNA is TGTGCCAGCAGCAAAGAGGCCGATTACGAGCAGTACTTC.

The chain recombines TRBV27 with TRBJ2-2, with a possible D match to TRBD1 (6 bases). The germline V gene has CDR1 MNHEY and CDR2 SMNVEV (reference sequence). Trimming shortened V by 3 bases and J by 0 bases, and 8 bases separated the two germline ends. This CDR3 comprises 15 residues. CDR3 sequence reads: CASSFRQANTGELFF. As DNA, the CDR3 is TGTGCCAGCAGTTTCCGACAGGCGAACACCGGGGAGCTGTTTTTT.

This clone was seen just once. This rearrangement joins TRBV5-6 to TRBJ2-1; TRBD1 agrees at 9 bases. V shed 4 bases, J shed 3 bases, and the junction held 5 bases outside the gene matches. The CDR3 sequence is 15 residues long. Germline V gives CDR1 SGHDT, CDR2 YYEEEE. DNA of the CDR3: TGTGCCAGCAGCCTTGGGACAGGGAACTACAATGAGCAGTTCTTC. This codes for CASSLGTGNYNEQFF.

The chain recombines TRBV20-1 with TRBJ1-2; D is ambiguous. V lost 6 bases, J lost 9 bases, and 11 bases lay in between. The CDR3 contains 10 residues. In germline, CDR1 is DFQATT, CDR2 SNEGSKA (reference sequence). CDR3: CSAPIHRYTF. DNA of the CDR3: TGCAGTGCCCCGATTCATCGCTACACCTTC.

The chain links TRBV7-9 to TRBJ2-3; 10 bases are a match to TRBD2. Germline lookup yields CDR1 SEHNR and CDR2 FQNEAQ (reference sequence). V lost 4 bases and J lost 7; bases outside the gene matches: 11. The CDR3 is 16 residues long. CDR3 in amino acids: CASSSLLAGTANTQYF. As DNA, the CDR3 is TGTGCCAGCAGCTCACTACTAGCGGGAACGGCAAATACGCAGTATTTT.

A word on this clone: This is likely a read error, given that the CDR3 carries no conserved phenylalanine or tryptophan at its end. The DNA is left out, because the CDR3 cannot be placed on it with certainty; the CDR3 is given as TCRdb lists it. This chain links TRBV5-1 with TRBJ1-1; TRBD1 is the table's D call and was not checked against the DNA. Both ends counted, the CDR3 spans 9 residues. Germline V gives CDR1 SGHRS, CDR2 YFSETQ. This CDR3 reads CARKQTGSL.

This clone was found once. V gene TRBV13 combines with J gene TRBJ2-3; 12 bases match TRBD2. Trimming took 4 bases from V and 5 from J; bases not matched to a gene: 7. CDR3 length equals 16 residues. Germline assignment: CDR1 PRHDT and CDR2 FYEKMQ (reference sequence). CDR3 region: CASSSLLAGGKDTQYF. For the CDR3, the DNA is TGTGCCAGCAGCTCGCTACTAGCGGGAGGCAAAGATACGCAGTATTTT.

This sequence joins TRBV19 and TRBJ2-1; no reliable D call. V shed 1 base and J shed 6 bases, with 7 bases lying between them. The CDR3 has 13 amino acids. Germline-derived CDR1 and CDR2 are LNHDA and SQIVND (reference sequence). CDR3 in amino acids: CASSIVGLNEQFF. The CDR3 DNA reads TGTGCCAGTAGTATAGTAGGTCTCAATGAGCAGTTCTTC. Full variable domain (outside the CDR3, taken from reference TRBV19 and TRBJ2-1): DGGITQSPKYLFRKEGQNVTLSCEQNLNHDAMYWYRQDPGQGLRLIYYSQIVNDFQKGDIAEGYSVSREKKESFPLTVTSAQKNPTAFYLCASSIVGLNEQFFGPGTRLTVL.

The rearrangement links TRBV5-4 to TRBJ1-3, with a tentative D call TRBD1 (5 bases). Germline V gene sequence: CDR1 SGHNT, CDR2 YYREEE (reference sequence). The CDR3 totals 14 residues. V dropped 4 bases and J dropped 4 bases, with 12 bases sitting between them. The CDR3 is CASSRGGSGNTIYF. The CDR3 DNA is TGTGCCAGCAGCCGGGGCGGGTCCGGAAACACCATATATTTT. Using reference TRBV5-4 and TRBJ1-3 for the parts outside the CDR3, the full variable domain is ETGVTQSPTHLIKTRGQQVTLRCSSQSGHNTVSWYQQALGQGPQFIFQYYREEENGRGNFPPRFSGLQFPNYSSELNVNALELDDSALYLCASSRGGSGNTIYFGEGSWLTVV.

CDR3 region: CASSYSSDRGNEQFF. The CDR3 DNA sequence: TGTGCCAGCAGTTACTCTTCGGACAGGGGGAATGAGCAGTTCTTC. V is TRBV6-5 and J is TRBJ2-1, with 10 bases identical to TRBD1. The CDR3 runs to 15 residues. Germline V gene data show CDR1 as MNHEY and CDR2 as SVGAGI. Trimming cost V 0 bases and J 7 bases; bases outside gene matches: 3.